This T cell receptor (beta chain) was recorded in a study of blood T cell repertoires in COVID-19. Study-level information: Sites in the United States, Italy and Spain provided acute and convalescent COVID-19 samples.

In regard to this clone: Other DNA sequences of this sample code for an identical CDR3.

Germline V gene sequence: CDR1 MNHEY, CDR2 SMNVEV (reference sequence). The CDR3 spans 14 residues. J was trimmed by 5 bases and V by 6 bases; bases with no gene match: 7. Libraries were prepared by immunoSEQ multiplex PCR; TCRdb keeps only in-frame clonotypes and omits some of them. The sample lists about 200,000 clones; 80% to 85% were seen once. This clonotype was obtained from a human donor in a cohort sampled during active COVID-19. Sequencing input: peripheral blood. The chain has TRBV27 and TRBJ2-3; the match to TRBD1 covers 8 bases. The CDR3 protein is CASSDRGPQDTQYF. For the CDR3, the DNA is TGTGCCAGCAGCGACAGGGGACCACAAGATACGCAGTATTTT.